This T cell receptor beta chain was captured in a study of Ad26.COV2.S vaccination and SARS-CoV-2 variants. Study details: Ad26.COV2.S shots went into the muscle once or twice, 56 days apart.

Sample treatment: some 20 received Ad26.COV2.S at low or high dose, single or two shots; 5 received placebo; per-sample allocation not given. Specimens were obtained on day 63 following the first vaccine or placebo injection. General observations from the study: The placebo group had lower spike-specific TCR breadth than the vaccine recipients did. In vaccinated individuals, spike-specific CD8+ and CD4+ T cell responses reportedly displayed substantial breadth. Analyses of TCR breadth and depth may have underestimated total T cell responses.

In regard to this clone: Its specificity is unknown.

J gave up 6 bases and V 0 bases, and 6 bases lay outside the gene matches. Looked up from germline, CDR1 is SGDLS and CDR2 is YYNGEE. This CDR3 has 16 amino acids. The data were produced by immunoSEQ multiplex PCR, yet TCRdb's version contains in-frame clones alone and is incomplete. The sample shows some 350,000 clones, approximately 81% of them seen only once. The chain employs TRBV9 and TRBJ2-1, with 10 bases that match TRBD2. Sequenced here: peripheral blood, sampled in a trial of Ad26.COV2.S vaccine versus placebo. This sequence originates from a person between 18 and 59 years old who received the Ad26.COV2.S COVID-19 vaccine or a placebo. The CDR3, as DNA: TGTGCCAGCAGCGTAGATCCTAGCGGGAGTCTCAATGAGCAGTTCTTC. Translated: CASSVDPSGSLNEQFF.